The clone carrying this T cell receptor (beta chain) was recorded at least ten times. Its antigen is unknown. This sample is drawn from a study of spatial heterogeneity in lung cancer. Study-wide results and caveats: Ubiquitous expanded tumor TCRs were seen in blood more at resection than at follow-up.

Germline CDR1 is SGHAT and CDR2 is FQNNGV. CDR3 length: 16 residues. The V and J ends lost 5 bases and 4 bases respectively, with 20 bases between them. Time point here: sample taken at primary tumor resection. The authors sequenced whole RNA from tumor, nontumor lung or frozen PBMC without sorting. A unique molecular identifier was carried by every single TCR cDNA molecule. TCRdb recomputed calls from the 5' RACE reads with MiXCR, one row per CDR3 protein. In the table there are some 28,000 distinct CDR3 sequences, roughly 8.4% of which are singletons. The TCR was taken from a female donor with early-stage non-small cell lung cancer. This specimen consisted of PBMCs, obtained at surgery. The rearrangement joins TRBV11-2 to TRBJ1-2; D might be TRBD1 (6 bases). CDR3: CASSPGAKGRVYGYTF. For the CDR3, the DNA is TGTGCCAGCAGCCCGGGGGCCAAGGGGCGCGTCTATGGCTACACCTTC.